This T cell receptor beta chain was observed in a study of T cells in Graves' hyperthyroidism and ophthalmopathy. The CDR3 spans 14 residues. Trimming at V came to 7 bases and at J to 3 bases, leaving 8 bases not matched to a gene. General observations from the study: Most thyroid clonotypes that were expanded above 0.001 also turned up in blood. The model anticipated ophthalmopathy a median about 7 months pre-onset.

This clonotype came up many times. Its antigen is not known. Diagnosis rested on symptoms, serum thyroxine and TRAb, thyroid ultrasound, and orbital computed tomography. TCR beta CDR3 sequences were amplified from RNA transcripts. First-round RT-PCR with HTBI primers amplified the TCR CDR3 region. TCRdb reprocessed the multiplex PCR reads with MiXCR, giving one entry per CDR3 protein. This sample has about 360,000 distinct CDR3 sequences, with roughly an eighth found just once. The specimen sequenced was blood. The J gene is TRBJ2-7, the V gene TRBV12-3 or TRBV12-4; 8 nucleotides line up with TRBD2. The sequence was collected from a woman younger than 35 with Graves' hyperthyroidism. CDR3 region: CASTRGGYLYEQYF. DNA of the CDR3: TGTGCCAGCACCCGGGGGGGTTATCTCTACGAGCAGTACTTC.